This paragraph covers one T cell receptor (beta chain) sequence. This same CDR3 is encoded by further DNA sequences in the sample. In the original workflow: Researchers report that nucleated cell counts were estimated from reference gene primer amplification. Clones were read by immunoSEQ multiplex PCR, and TCRdb kept only the in-frame ones, dropping some. The V and J calls and clone size come from that table; D and trimming were worked out from the DNA. Of 190,000 or so clones detected, approximately 86% appear once; the ten largest clones hold less than 3.5%. This entry is derived from a study of blood T cell repertoires in COVID-19. Study overall: Specimens from acute and convalescent COVID-19 originated in the United States, Italy and Spain. PBMCs, B-cell-depleted T cells, or T cells provided the cDNA or gDNA that made up the material.

Germline lookup yields CDR1 SGHRS and CDR2 YFSETQ. V lost 0 bases, J lost 0 bases, and 7 bases lay in between. The CDR3 sequence is 15 residues long. The rearrangement uses TRBV5-1 and TRBJ1-5; D gene uncertain. The source is a man aged 40-49 years with active or convalescent COVID-19. Sequenced material: peripheral blood. The DNA for the CDR3 is TGCGCCAGCAGCTTGGCCGGGGATAGCAATCAGCCCCAGCATTTT. Translation gives CASSLAGDSNQPQHF.